The present T cell receptor beta chain was sequenced within a study of T cells in Graves' hyperthyroidism and ophthalmopathy. Study-level background: The authors collected peripheral blood at initial diagnosis, before any treatment. Broader study findings: Most thyroid clonotypes that were expanded above 0.001 also turned up in blood.

RNA transcripts provided the source from which TCR beta CDR3 regions were amplified. First-round RT-PCR of the TCR CDR3 relied on the HTBI primer set. TCRdb ran MiXCR on the multiplex PCR reads and lists one entry per CDR3 protein. The sample includes some 400,000 distinct CDR3 sequences, less than 15% of them seen just once. This clonotype was found many times. No antigen is known for it. This TCR came from a man aged 25-45 years with Graves' hyperthyroidism that later progressed to Graves' ophthalmopathy. Sequenced material: blood.

The CDR3 sequence is CAIGDPGTDTQYF. For the CDR3, the DNA is TGTGCCATCGGGGACCCGGGAACAGATACGCAGTATTTT. J is TRBJ2-3 and V is TRBV10-3; the D call may be TRBD1 or TRBD2 (5 bases each). Trimming pared 8 bases from V and 3 bases from J, leaving 12 bases between. There are 13 residues in the CDR3. Germline V gene lookup returns CDR1 ENHRY and CDR2 SYGVKD.